This T cell receptor (beta chain) emerged from a study of blood T cell repertoires in COVID-19. Residents of about two dozen US areas, aged about 18 to 95 years, made up the participants. Many counts were recorded for this clone. V was trimmed by 3 bases and J by 7 bases, leaving 5 bases between them. Germline CDR1 reads SGHDN; CDR2 reads FVKESK. This CDR3 has 11 residues. Libraries were prepared by immunoSEQ multiplex PCR; TCRdb keeps only in-frame clonotypes and omits some of them. The sample records 150,000 to 200,000 clones, 78% being singletons. This chain uses TRBV14 with TRBJ2-3; no reliable D call. The TCR sequence derives from a woman aged 45-59 years who had recovered from COVID-19. The sample taken for sequencing was PBMCs or T cells enriched from blood (not recorded which). CDR3 region: CASSQEYTQYF. CDR3 bases: TGTGCCAGCAGCCAGGAGTATACGCAGTATTTT.